This T cell receptor beta chain was captured in a study of cytomegalovirus exposure and HLA in healthy donors. General study results and limits: Links to common viral pathogens appeared, in a later analysis, for several of the most significant clusters.

V lost 1 base to trimming and J lost 1 base, with 9 bases between them. The CDR3 has 15 residues. CDR1 and CDR2 from the germline V gene are SGHVS and FQNEAQ. About this clone: Its target is unknown.

It was with 60 Vbeta and 13 Jbeta primers that the PCR ran. Clones were sequenced by immunoSEQ multiplex PCR, and TCRdb holds only the in-frame ones, with some missing. The data hold about 140,000 clones, with roughly four fifths observed a single time. The sequence came from a man in his thirties or forties in good health and CMV-seropositive. The V call is TRBV7-8, the J call TRBJ2-3, with D perhaps matching TRBD1 (5 bases). Sequenced input: PBMCs. CDR3 DNA sequence: TGTGCCAGCAGCTTAGTGCTGGGGCGCACAGATACGCAGTATTTT. Its translation: CASSLVLGRTDTQYF.